This T cell receptor (beta chain) stems from a study of blood T cell repertoires in COVID-19. Whole-study context: There were acute and convalescent COVID-19 samples, and they came from the United States, Italy and Spain. PBMCs, B-cell-depleted T cells, or T cells were the source of the cDNA or gDNA that made up the material.

Original handling: Reference gene primer amplification gave estimated nucleated cell counts. Assay: immunoSEQ multiplex PCR; the TCRdb copy retains only in-frame clones and omits some. The D gene and trimming were derived from the DNA, and the V and J assignments and clone size from that table. The table records some 200,000 clones, around 88% of them present only once. Trimming shortened V by 0 bases and J by 10 bases, and 8 bases separated the two germline ends. The length of the CDR3 is 12 residues. CDR1 and CDR2 from the germline V gene are SGHNT and YYREEE (reference sequence). The sequenced sample was peripheral blood. The chain couples TRBV5-4 to TRBJ2-1, with TRBD1 as a possible D gene (6 bases). The clonotype comes from a man between 18 and 35 years old with active or convalescent COVID-19. The CDR3 region has the DNA TGTGCCAGCAGCTTGGCACAGGGAGAGCAGTTCTTC. Its protein is CASSLAQGEQFF.